These 28 T cell receptor beta chains were sequenced from one sample in a study of CXCR3-negative and CXCR3-positive naive CD8 T cells. The authors made the TRB cDNA libraries by 5' RACE using UMI labels. TCRdb re-called the 5' RACE reads and shows each CDR3 protein once, DNA omitted. This specimen shows tens of thousands of distinct CDR3 sequences; the ten leading clones hold 1.5% to 2%. The sequencing sample was made of naive CXCR3- CD8+ T cells from blood. Stated subset: CD45RO-CCR7+CD27+CD95- naive CD8+ T cells lacking CXCR3 (TNR3-). These receptors all come from a human donor in good health. Some clones in this sample may be carry-over from other donors' samples.

The chain combines TRBV25-1 with TRBJ1-2. Germline V lookup: CDR1 MGHDK, CDR2 SYGVNS. This CDR3 region has 15 residues. The CDR3 protein is CASSEGTPRGYGYTF.

This chain joins TRBV14 and TRBJ2-7. Germline V gene sequence: CDR1 SGHDN, CDR2 FVKESK. This CDR3 contains 15 residues. This CDR3 is CASSQDLGRLDEQYF.

V and J are TRBV7-2 and TRBJ2-7. Germline V lookup: CDR1 SGHTA, CDR2 FQGNSA. The CDR3 contains 15 residues. CDR3 protein: CASSHSGTRWGEQYF.

The V call is TRBV27, the J call TRBJ2-3. This CDR3 comprises 12 residues. CDR1 MNHEY and CDR2 SMNVEV come from the germline V gene (reference sequence). The CDR3 region is CASADFTDTQYF.

The chain links TRBV29-1 to TRBJ2-2; TCRdb selects TRBD1, and the lack of DNA leaves this call unchecked. The V gene's germline CDR1 is SQVTM and CDR2 ANQGSEA. The CDR3 has 13 amino acids. This chain's CDR3 is CSVDGGNTGELFF.

The chain recombines TRBV29-1 with TRBJ2-3; TCRdb indicates TRBD1, and absent DNA this call remains unverified. The CDR3 is 13 residues long. Germline V CDR1 and CDR2: SQVTM, ANQGSEA. This CDR3 is CSVSGTVLDTQYF.

The gene calls are TRBV7-2 and TRBJ2-3. CDR3 length equals 12 residues. Germline lookup yields CDR1 SGHTA and CDR2 FQGNSA. The chain's CDR3 is CASSFVGDTQYF.

The chain carries TRBV7-9 and TRBJ1-3. Germline assignment: CDR1 SEHNR and CDR2 FQNEAQ (reference sequence). The CDR3 contains 15 residues. The CDR3: CASLLRGYSGNTIYF.

The chain has TRBV29-1 and TRBJ2-7; without DNA, the TCRdb call of TRBD2 cannot be checked. Germline values: CDR1 SQVTM, CDR2 ANQGSEA. The CDR3 extends over 14 amino acids. CDR3 loop: CSVAGGPSGYEQYF.

This chain uses TRBV7-9 with TRBJ1-1. Germline CDR1 reads SEHNR; CDR2 reads FQNEAQ (reference sequence). The CDR3 extends over 17 amino acids. The CDR3 protein is CASSLAGETSWNTEAFF.

The chain joins TRBV29-1 to TRBJ2-2; with no DNA, the TCRdb D assignment of TRBD2 cannot be verified. CDR1 and CDR2 from the germline V gene are SQVTM and ANQGSEA. There are 17 residues in the CDR3. CDR3 in amino acids: CSAILAGGPIITGELFF.

The chain is built from TRBV19 and TRBJ2-7. Germline assignment: CDR1 LNHDA and CDR2 SQIVND (reference sequence). The CDR3 totals 14 residues. CDR3 region: CASSMVESYYEQYF. Combining the CDR3 with reference TRBV19 and TRBJ2-7 gives the whole variable domain DGGITQSPKYLFRKEGQNVTLSCEQNLNHDAMYWYRQDPGQGLRLIYYSQIVNDFQKGDIAEGYSVSREKKESFPLTVTSAQKNPTAFYLCASSMVESYYEQYFGPGTRLTVT.

The chain couples TRBV11-3 to TRBJ2-5; the D gene TCRdb calls, TRBD1, cannot be checked with no DNA. This CDR3 spans 12 amino acids. From germline, CDR1 is SGHNT and CDR2 YENEEA. CDR3 sequence reads: CASSRGGETQYF.

This chain uses TRBV29-1 with TRBJ2-7; the TRBD1 assignment by TCRdb is unverifiable without DNA. CDR3 size: 14 residues. Looked up from germline, CDR1 is SQVTM and CDR2 is ANQGSEA. CDR3 sequence reads: CSVEGQEDSYEQYF.

The genes are TRBV29-1 and TRBJ2-5; TCRdb selects TRBD1, and the lack of DNA leaves this call unchecked. Germline lookup yields CDR1 SQVTM and CDR2 ANQGSEA. This CDR3 contains 16 residues. The CDR3: CSVRDEIPRPSNEQFF.

The J gene is TRBJ2-3, the V gene TRBV4-3; checking the TCRdb D call of TRBD2 is not possible without DNA. This CDR3 is 18 amino acids long. The V gene's germline CDR1 is LGHNA and CDR2 YSLEER. The CDR3 spells CASSQEGPLSGRTDTQYF.

The genes are TRBV5-1 and TRBJ2-7. Per germline, CDR1 SGHRS and CDR2 YFSETQ. This CDR3 has 14 residues. The CDR3 here is CASSSATGRDEQYF.

V usage is TRBV20-1 and J usage is TRBJ2-1. The CDR3 is made up of 13 amino acids. Germline V gene data show CDR1 as DFQATT and CDR2 as SNEGSKA (reference sequence). This CDR3 reads CSARWKLSYEQFF.

The gene calls are TRBV29-1 and TRBJ2-1; the D gene TCRdb calls, TRBD2, cannot be checked with no DNA. The germline V gene has CDR1 SQVTM and CDR2 ANQGSEA. This CDR3 has 14 residues. CDR3 sequence: CSVIGLAGYNEQFF.

V is TRBV12-5 and J is TRBJ2-7. The CDR3 runs 15 residues. The germline V gene has CDR1 LGHNT and CDR2 FRNRAP. The CDR3 region is CASGEPDDLSREQYF.

The J gene is TRBJ2-1, the V gene TRBV24-1; TCRdb names TRBD1, which stays unverified in the absence of DNA. The germline gives CDR1 KGHDR, CDR2 SFDVKD. The CDR3 contains 15 residues. The CDR3 spells CATSERDRGYNEQFF.

The gene calls are TRBV7-2 and TRBJ2-7; TCRdb gives TRBD1 as the D gene, but with no DNA this cannot be confirmed. The germline gives CDR1 SGHTA, CDR2 FQGNSA. This CDR3 region has 15 residues. This CDR3 is CASSLSGGSSYEQYF.

This chain links TRBV7-2 with TRBJ2-7; TCRdb's D gene call, TRBD1, goes unchecked for lack of DNA. The CDR3 runs 14 residues. Germline V CDR1 and CDR2: SGHTA, FQGNSA. CDR3 loop: CASTLGTGGYEQYF.

The V and J genes are TRBV4-3 and TRBJ1-1; TCRdb indicates TRBD1, and absent DNA this call remains unverified. The germline gives CDR1 LGHNA, CDR2 YSLEER. The CDR3 has 15 residues. This CDR3 is CASSQDRAGGTEAFF.

V is TRBV6-5 and J is TRBJ2-2; checking the TCRdb D call of TRBD1 is not possible without DNA. This CDR3 region has 19 residues. Germline CDR1 reads MNHEY; CDR2 reads SVGAGI. This CDR3 is CASSPLVSGSLTNTGELFF.

This chain uses TRBV29-1 with TRBJ2-5; checking the TCRdb D call of TRBD1 is not possible without DNA. CDR3 length: 13 amino acids. Germline V CDR1 and CDR2: SQVTM, ANQGSEA. The CDR3 sequence is CSVEGGAGETQYF.

The CDR3 protein is CSPNRNRDLNYGYTF. V is TRBV29-1 and J is TRBJ1-2. Germline V gives CDR1 SQVTM, CDR2 ANQGSEA. The CDR3 length is 15 residues.

This sequence joins TRBV12-3 or TRBV12-4 and TRBJ2-7; TCRdb lists TRBD1, though no DNA is available to test this call. The CDR3 runs to 14 residues. The CDR3 here is CASSPGVESYEQYF.